This TCR beta chain is drawn from a study of blood T cell repertoires in COVID-19. The overall study: PBMCs, B-cell-depleted T cells, or T cells were the source of the cDNA or gDNA that made up the material.

The study recruited exposed participants who had met a COVID-19 case within 2 weeks before entry. The CDR3 has 15 amino acids. V trimming: 0 bases; J trimming: 0 bases; junction bases outside the gene matches: 1. The germline V gene encodes CDR1 MNHEY and CDR2 SVGAGI. As processed by the authors: Amplifying reference gene primers gave estimates of nucleated cell counts. Here immunoSEQ multiplex PCR was the method, and the copy in TCRdb shows in-frame clones only, minus some. That table furnishes V, J and clone size, whereas the DNA furnished D and trimming. This table has 360,000 or so clones, about 90% appearing once.

This chain connects TRBV6-5 to TRBJ2-7; 8 bases align to TRBD1. Sequenced input: PBMCs or T cells enriched from blood (not recorded which). The sequence was collected from a young woman who had been exposed to COVID-19. This CDR3 is CASSYSGTGSYEQYF. CDR3 nucleotide sequence: TGTGCCAGCAGTTACTCCGGGACAGGCTCCTACGAGCAGTACTTC.